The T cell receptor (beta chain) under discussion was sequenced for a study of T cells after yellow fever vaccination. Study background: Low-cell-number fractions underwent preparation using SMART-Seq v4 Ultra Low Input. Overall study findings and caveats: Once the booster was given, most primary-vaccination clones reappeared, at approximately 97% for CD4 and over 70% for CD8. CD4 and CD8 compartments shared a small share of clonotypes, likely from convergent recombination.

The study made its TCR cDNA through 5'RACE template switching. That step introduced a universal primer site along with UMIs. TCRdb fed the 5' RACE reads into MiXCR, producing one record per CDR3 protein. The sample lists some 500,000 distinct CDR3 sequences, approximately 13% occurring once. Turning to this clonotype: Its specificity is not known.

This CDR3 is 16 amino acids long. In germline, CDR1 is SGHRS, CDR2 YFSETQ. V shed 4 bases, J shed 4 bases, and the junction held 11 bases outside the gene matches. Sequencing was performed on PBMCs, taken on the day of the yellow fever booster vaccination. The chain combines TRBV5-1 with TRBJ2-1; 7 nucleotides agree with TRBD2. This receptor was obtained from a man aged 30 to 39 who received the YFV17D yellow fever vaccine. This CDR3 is CASSLSLLAAYNEQFF. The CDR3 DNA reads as TGCGCCAGCAGCCTCTCCCTCCTAGCGGCGTACAATGAGCAGTTCTTC. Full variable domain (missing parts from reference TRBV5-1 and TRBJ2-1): KAGVTQTPRYLIKTRGQQVTLSCSPISGHRSVSWYQQTPGQGLQFLFEYFSETQRNKGNFPGRFSGRQFSNSRSEMNVSTLELGDSALYLCASSLSLLAAYNEQFFGPGTRLTVL.